This is a list of T cell receptor beta chains from one sample in a study of shared clonotypes between healthy human individuals. TCRdb's table, derived via immunoSEQ multiplex PCR, lists solely in-frame clones and lacks some. Of 2.3 million or so clones in the sample, over 90% were seen once. Sequences were obtained from naive CD4+ T cells from PBMCs. These receptors were collected from a man younger than 35 in good health. Some clones in this sample may be carry-over from other donors' samples. The CDR3 runs from the conserved cysteine through the conserved F or W. A D gene is named only where the DNA matches it firmly. Rows give clone size only sometimes, using once, few, many, or a class for an expanded clone.

NA	NA	TRBV28	TRBJ2-7	CASTLDYEQYF	TGTGCCAGCACGCTCGACTACGAGCAGTACTTC
TRBD1	NA	TRBV29-1	TRBJ1-2	CSVGGQGRYTF	TGCAGCGTTGGGGGACAGGGACGCTACACCTTC
TRBD1	NA	TRBV4-3	TRBJ2-3	CASSQVGGQGTDTQYF	TGCGCCAGCAGCCAAGTGGGGGGACAGGGGACAGATACGCAGTATTTT
NA	once	TRBV15	TRBJ2-1	CATSRDVGEQFF	TGTGCCACCAGCAGAGATGTAGGTGAGCAGTTCTTC
NA	NA	TRBV4-1	TRBJ2-7	CASSQPLQGTYEQYF	TGCGCCAGCAGCCAGCCCCTCCAGGGGACCTACGAGCAGTACTTC
NA	NA	TRBV6-1	TRBJ2-4	CASSLTGGGGNIQYF	TGTGCCAGCAGTTTAACGGGGGGAGGGGGAAACATTCAGTACTTC
NA	NA	TRBV11-3	TRBJ2-7	CASSLGGGEQYF	TGTGCCAGCAGCTTAGGAGGCGGCGAGCAGTACTTC
NA	NA	TRBV18	TRBJ2-7	CASSPPGDPTRYF	TGTGCCAGCTCACCACCGGGGGACCCGACCCGGTACTTC
NA	NA	TRBV18	TRBJ1-1	CASSPTSNTEAFF	TGTGCCAGCTCACCTACTTCGAACACTGAAGCTTTCTTT
NA	NA	TRBV30	TRBJ1-5	CAWSGGGGNQPQHF	TGTGCCTGGAGTGGGGGGGGAGGTAATCAGCCCCAGCATTTT
NA	NA	TRBV4-1	TRBJ1-3	CASSLKTSFLGNTIYF	TGCGCCAGCAGTCTAAAGACATCCTTCCTTGGAAACACCATATATTTT
NA	NA	TRBV7-3	TRBJ2-1	CASSSPGANEQFF	TGTGCCAGCAGCTCCCCGGGGGCCAATGAGCAGTTCTTC
NA	NA	TRBV30	TRBJ1-1	CAWSMGNTEAFF	TGTGCCTGGAGTATGGGTAACACTGAAGCTTTCTTT
NA	once	TRBV4-1	TRBJ2-6	CASSQEYGHRWVSGANVLTF	TGCGCCAGCAGCCAAGAATACGGGCATAGGTGGGTTTCTGGGGCCAACGTCCTGACTTTC
NA	NA	TRBV12-2	TRBJ2-3	CASRLGAGSGVGDTQYF	TGTGCAAGTCGCTTAGGTGCGGGGTCGGGAGTGGGTGATACGCAGTATTTT
NA	NA	TRBV9	TRBJ2-1	CASSGGTPITYNEQFF	TGTGCCAGCAGCGGCGGGACTCCGATTACGTACAATGAGCAGTTCTTC
TRBD1	NA	TRBV27	TRBJ2-6	CASSLTGYDSGANVLTF	TGTGCCAGCAGTTTGACAGGGTATGACTCTGGGGCCAACGTCCTGACTTTC
NA	NA	TRBV7-2	TRBJ2-1	CASSLSRNSYNEQFF	TGTGCCAGCAGCTTATCCCGGAACTCCTACAATGAGCAGTTCTTC
TRBD1	NA	TRBV25-1	TRBJ1-4	CATKGAAREKLFF	TGTGCCACCAAGGGGGCGGCACGTGAAAAACTGTTTTTT
NA	NA	TRBV19	TRBJ1-2	CASSIAPRPSGYTF	TGTGCCAGTAGTATAGCCCCACGCCCTAGCGGCTACACCTTC
TRBD1	NA	TRBV19	TRBJ1-5	CASTVTGPPNQPQHF	TGTGCCAGTACCGTGACAGGGCCCCCAAATCAGCCCCAGCATTTT
NA	NA	TRBV28	TRBJ1-1	CASSLTYGPEAFF	TGTGCCAGCAGTTTAACTTACGGACCTGAAGCTTTCTTT
NA	once	TRBV28	TRBJ2-6	CASRPRGSPLSGANVLTF	TGTGCCAGCCGACCCAGGGGTTCTCCTCTCTCTGGGGCCAACGTCCTGACTTTC
NA	once	TRBV10-1	TRBJ2-5	CASSEGGRQETQYF	TGCGCCAGCAGTGAGGGAGGCAGACAAGAGACCCAGTACTTC
NA	NA	TRBV28	TRBJ1-5	CASSPGWGGPQHF	TGTGCCAGCAGCCCCGGCTGGGGTGGGCCCCAGCATTTT
TRBD1	NA	TRBV11-1	TRBJ1-1	CASSRGTVLNTEAFF	TGTGCCAGCAGCCGTGGGACAGTTCTGAACACTGAAGCTTTCTTT
NA	NA	TRBV7-9	TRBJ2-3	CASSLVGGADTQYF	TGTGCCAGCAGCCTGGTAGGGGGGGCAGATACGCAGTATTTT
TRBD2	NA	TRBV19	TRBJ2-1	CASRRRGLAGVRYNEQFF	TGTGCCAGTAGACGCCGGGGACTAGCGGGAGTTAGGTACAATGAGCAGTTCTTC
TRBD1	NA	TRBV11-1	TRBJ2-5	CASSWGTGAQGTQYF	TGTGCCAGCAGCTGGGGGACAGGGGCCCAGGGGACCCAGTACTTC